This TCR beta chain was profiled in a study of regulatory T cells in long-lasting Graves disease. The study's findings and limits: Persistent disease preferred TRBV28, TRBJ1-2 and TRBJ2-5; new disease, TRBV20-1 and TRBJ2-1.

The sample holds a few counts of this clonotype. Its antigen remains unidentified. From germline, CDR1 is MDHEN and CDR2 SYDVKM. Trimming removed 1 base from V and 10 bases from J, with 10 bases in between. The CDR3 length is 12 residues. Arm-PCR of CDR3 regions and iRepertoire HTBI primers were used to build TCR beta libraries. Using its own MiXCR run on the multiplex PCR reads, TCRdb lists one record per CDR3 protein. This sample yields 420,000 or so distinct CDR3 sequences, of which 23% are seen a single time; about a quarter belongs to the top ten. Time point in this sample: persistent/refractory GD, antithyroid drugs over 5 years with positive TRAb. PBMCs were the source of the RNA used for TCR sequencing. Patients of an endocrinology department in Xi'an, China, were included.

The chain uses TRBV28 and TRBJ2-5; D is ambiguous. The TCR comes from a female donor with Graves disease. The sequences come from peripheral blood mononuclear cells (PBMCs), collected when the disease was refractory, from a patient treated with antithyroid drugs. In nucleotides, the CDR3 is TGTGCCAGCAGTTTATCTAGGATGGACCAGTACTTC. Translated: CASSLSRMDQYF.